These 10 T cell receptor beta chains originate from one sample sequenced in a study of T cell responses to AZD1222 COVID-19 vaccine. Repertoires were generated with immunoSEQ multiplex PCR, while TCRdb's copy carries only in-frame clones and drops some. The profile shows tens of thousands of clones, approximately 88% of them singletons. The input for sequencing was peripheral blood, taken on day 0 of AZD1222 vaccination. The origin of the receptors is an adult in good health.

J is TRBJ2-3 and V is TRBV5-1; 11 nucleotides match TRBD2. J gave up 1 base and V 4 bases, and 5 bases lay outside the gene matches. CDR3 length: 16 amino acids. Germline V CDR1 and CDR2: SGHRS, YFSETQ. CDR3 sequence reads: CASSLPTSGGTDTQYF. Here the CDR3 DNA reads TGCGCCAGCAGCCTCCCGACTAGCGGGGGCACAGATACGCAGTATTTT.

The chain joins TRBV7-8 to TRBJ2-7; the D gene is possibly TRBD1 (7 bases). Germline CDR1 is SGHVS and CDR2 is FQNEAQ. The ends were cut back, 0 bases at V and 3 bases at J, with 12 bases in the middle. The CDR3 length is 15 residues. CDR3: CASSLARDSIYEQYF. CDR3 in DNA: TGTGCCAGCAGCTTAGCGCGGGACAGTATCTACGAGCAGTACTTC.

The chain recombines TRBV3-1 (or the pseudogene TRBV3-2) with TRBJ1-6; D possibly corresponds to TRBD1 (6 bases). V shed 0 bases and J shed 4 bases, with 13 bases lying between them. This CDR3 region has 17 residues. The germline V gene has CDR1 LGHDT and CDR2 YNNKEL (reference sequence). CDR3 sequence: CASSQEFHQGYNSPLHF. CDR3 DNA sequence: TGTGCCAGCAGCCAAGAGTTCCACCAGGGGTATAATTCACCCCTCCACTTT.

This clone was found a few times. The chain links TRBV9 to TRBJ2-7; a weak D match, TRBD2 (6 bases). V lost 0 bases and J 4 bases, leaving 17 bases between the germline ends. CDR1 is SGDLS, CDR2 YYNGEE, per germline. This CDR3 is built from 16 residues. The CDR3 is CASSVGAGRPDYEQYF. For the CDR3, the DNA is TGTGCCAGCAGCGTAGGGGCGGGGAGACCAGATTACGAGCAGTACTTC. Variable domain in full (rest from reference TRBV9 and TRBJ2-7): DSGVTQTPKHLITATGQRVTLRCSPRSGDLSVYWYQQSLDQGLQFLIQYYNGEERAKGNILERFSAQQFPDLHSELNLSSLELGDSALYFCASSVGAGRPDYEQYFGPGTRLTVT.

V and J are TRBV4-3 and TRBJ2-7; possibly TRBD1 for D (6 bases). Trimming took off 0 bases at V and 0 bases at J, with 12 bases between the two ends. Germline V gene lookup returns CDR1 LGHNA and CDR2 YSLEER. The CDR3 contains 16 residues. CDR3 in amino acids: CASSQDLRGNSYEQYF. In DNA, the CDR3 is TGCGCCAGCAGCCAAGATCTCAGGGGAAACTCCTACGAGCAGTACTTC.

This chain connects TRBV19 to TRBJ2-3; 14 nucleotides line up with TRBD2. The length of the CDR3 is 18 residues. The V gene end was trimmed by 4 bases and the J gene end by 2 bases; junction bases not matched to a gene: 8. The germline V gene encodes CDR1 LNHDA and CDR2 SQIVND (reference sequence). The chain's CDR3 is CASSTPPGLAGATDTQYF. The DNA for the CDR3 is TGTGCCAGTAGTACCCCACCGGGACTAGCGGGGGCCACAGATACGCAGTATTTT.

This chain joins TRBV6-5 and TRBJ2-2; no clear D. Trimming took off 6 bases at V and 0 bases at J, with 2 bases between the two ends. CDR1 and CDR2 (germline): MNHEY, SVGAGI. The CDR3 has 12 residues. The CDR3 here is CASSSNTGELFF. In DNA form, the CDR3 reads TGTGCCAGCAGCTCGAACACCGGGGAGCTGTTTTTT.

The CDR3 DNA reads as TGTGCCAGCAGTTCTCTCGGACCCGCAGATACGCAGTATTTT. It codes for CASSSLGPADTQYF. This chain connects TRBV6-6 to TRBJ2-3; unclear D gene. This CDR3 is 14 amino acids long. V lost 4 bases and J lost 4, with 12 bases in between. Germline values: CDR1 MNHNY, CDR2 SVGAGI (reference sequence).

The chain joins TRBV18 to TRBJ2-3; 8 bases fit TRBD1. V dropped 6 bases and J dropped 4; count of bases not matched to a gene: 6. The CDR3 sequence is 14 residues long. The germline CDR1 and CDR2 sequences are KGHSH and LQKENI. CDR3 amino acids: CASSPTGVADTQYF. The CDR3 nucleotides are TGTGCCAGCTCCCCGACAGGGGTGGCAGATACGCAGTATTTT. The variable domain in full, with the rest retrieved from reference TRBV18 and TRBJ2-3, is NAGVMQNPRHLVRRRGQEARLRCSPMKGHSHVYWYRQLPEEGLKFMVYLQKENIIDESGMPKERFSAEFPKEGPSILRIQQVVRGDSAAYFCASSPTGVADTQYFGPGTRLTVL.

The CDR3, as DNA: TGTGCCAGCAGTCGACAGGCCGGGGAATACGAGCAGTACTTC. Translation: CASSRQAGEYEQYF. The chain combines TRBV7-2 with TRBJ2-7; D possibly corresponds to TRBD1 (6 bases). CDR1 and CDR2 (germline): SGHTA, FQGNSA. V shed 6 bases and J shed 4 bases, with 16 bases lying between them. The CDR3 consists of 14 residues.